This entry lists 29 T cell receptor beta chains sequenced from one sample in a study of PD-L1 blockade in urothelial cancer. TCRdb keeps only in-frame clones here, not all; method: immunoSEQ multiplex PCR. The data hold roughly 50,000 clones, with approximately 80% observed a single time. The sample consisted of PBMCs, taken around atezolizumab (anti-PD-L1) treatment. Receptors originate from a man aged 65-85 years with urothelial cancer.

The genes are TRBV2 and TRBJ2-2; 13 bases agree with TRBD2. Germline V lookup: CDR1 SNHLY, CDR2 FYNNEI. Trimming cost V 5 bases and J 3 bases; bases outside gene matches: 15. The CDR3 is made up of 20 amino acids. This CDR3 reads CASSLTSGRARGSYTGELFF. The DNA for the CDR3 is TGTGCCAGCAGTTTAACTAGCGGGAGGGCCCGGGGGTCCTACACCGGGGAGCTGTTTTTT.

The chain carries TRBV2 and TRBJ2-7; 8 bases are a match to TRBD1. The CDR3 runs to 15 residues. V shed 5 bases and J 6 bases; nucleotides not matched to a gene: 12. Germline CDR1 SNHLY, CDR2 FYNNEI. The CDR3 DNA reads TGTGCCAGCAGTTATTTAGGACAGGGTCGTGGCGAGCAGTACTTC. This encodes CASSYLGQGRGEQYF. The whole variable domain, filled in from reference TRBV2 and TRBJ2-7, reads EPEVTQTPSHQVTQMGQEVILRCVPISNHLYFYWYRQILGQKVEFLVSFYNNEISEKSEIFDDQFSVERPDGSNFTLKIRSTKLEDSAMYFCASSYLGQGRGEQYFGPGTRLTVT.

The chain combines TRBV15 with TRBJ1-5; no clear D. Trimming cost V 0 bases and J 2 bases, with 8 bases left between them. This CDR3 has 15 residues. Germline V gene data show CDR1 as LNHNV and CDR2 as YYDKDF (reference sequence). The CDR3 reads CATSRDLGGNQPQHF. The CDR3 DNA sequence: TGTGCCACCAGCAGAGATCTAGGAGGCAATCAGCCCCAGCATTTT. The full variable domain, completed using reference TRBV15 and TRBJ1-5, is DAMVIQNPRYQVTQFGKPVTLSCSQTLNHNVMYWYQQKSSQAPKLLFHYYDKDFNNEADTPDNFQSRRPNTSFCFLDIRSPGLGDTAMYLCATSRDLGGNQPQHFGDGTRLSIL.

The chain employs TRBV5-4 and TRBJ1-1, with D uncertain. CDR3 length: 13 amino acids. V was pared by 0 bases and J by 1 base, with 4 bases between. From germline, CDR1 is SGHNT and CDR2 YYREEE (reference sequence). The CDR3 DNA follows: TGTGCCAGCAGCTTGGACAGGAACACTGAAGCTTTCTTT. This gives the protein CASSLDRNTEAFF.

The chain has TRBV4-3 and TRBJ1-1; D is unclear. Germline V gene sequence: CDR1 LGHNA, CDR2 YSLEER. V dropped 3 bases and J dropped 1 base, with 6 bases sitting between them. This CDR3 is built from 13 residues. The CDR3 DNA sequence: TGCGCCAGCAGCCAGATCGGGAACACTGAAGCTTTCTTT. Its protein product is CASSQIGNTEAFF.

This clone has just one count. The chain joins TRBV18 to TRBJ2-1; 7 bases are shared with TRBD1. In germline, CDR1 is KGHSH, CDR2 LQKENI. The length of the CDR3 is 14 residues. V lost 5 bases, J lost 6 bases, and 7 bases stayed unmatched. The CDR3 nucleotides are TGTGCCAGCTCAAGGGACAGAGAGGTCAATGAGCAGTTCTTC. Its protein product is CASSRDREVNEQFF.

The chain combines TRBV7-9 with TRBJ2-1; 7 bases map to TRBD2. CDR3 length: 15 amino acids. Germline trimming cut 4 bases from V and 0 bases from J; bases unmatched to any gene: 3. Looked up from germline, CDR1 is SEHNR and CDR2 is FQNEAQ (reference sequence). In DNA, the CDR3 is TGTGCCAGCAGCTCCCAGCGGGGCTCCTACAATGAGCAGTTCTTC. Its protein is CASSSQRGSYNEQFF.

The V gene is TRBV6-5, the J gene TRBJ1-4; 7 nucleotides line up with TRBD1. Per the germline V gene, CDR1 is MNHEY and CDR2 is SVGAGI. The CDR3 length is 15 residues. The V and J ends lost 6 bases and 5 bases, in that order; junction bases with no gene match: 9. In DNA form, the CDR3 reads TGTGCCAGCAGACCCGAGGGGGCCAGAAATGAAAAACTGTTTTTT. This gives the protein CASRPEGARNEKLFF.

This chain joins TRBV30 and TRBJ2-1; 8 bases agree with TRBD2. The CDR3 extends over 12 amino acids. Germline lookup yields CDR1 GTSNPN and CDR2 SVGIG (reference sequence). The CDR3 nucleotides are TGTGCTTCTACGGGAGGGCGGAATGAGCAGTTCTTC. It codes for CASTGGRNEQFF.

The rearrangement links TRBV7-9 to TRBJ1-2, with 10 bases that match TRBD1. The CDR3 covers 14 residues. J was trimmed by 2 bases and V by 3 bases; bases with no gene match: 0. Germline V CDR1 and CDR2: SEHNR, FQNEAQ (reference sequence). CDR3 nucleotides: TGTGCCAGCAGCTTGGGACAGGGGAACTATGGCTACACCTTC. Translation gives CASSLGQGNYGYTF.

The CDR3 region is CASGEGALYNEQFF. The DNA of the CDR3 is TGTGCCAGCGGCGAGGGGGCCCTTTACAATGAGCAGTTCTTC. This sequence joins TRBV6-1 and TRBJ2-1; TRBD1 aligns across 7 bases. The CDR3 length is 14 residues. Germline trimming cut 8 bases from V and 4 bases from J; bases unmatched to any gene: 8. Germline V gene data show CDR1 as MNHNS and CDR2 as SASEGT.

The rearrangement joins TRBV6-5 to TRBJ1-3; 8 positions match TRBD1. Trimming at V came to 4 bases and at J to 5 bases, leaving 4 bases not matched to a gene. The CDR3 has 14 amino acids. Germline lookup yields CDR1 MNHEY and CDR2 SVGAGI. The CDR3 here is CASSSGGGRNTIYF. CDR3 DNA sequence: TGTGCCAGCAGTTCAGGGGGCGGAAGAAACACCATATATTTT.

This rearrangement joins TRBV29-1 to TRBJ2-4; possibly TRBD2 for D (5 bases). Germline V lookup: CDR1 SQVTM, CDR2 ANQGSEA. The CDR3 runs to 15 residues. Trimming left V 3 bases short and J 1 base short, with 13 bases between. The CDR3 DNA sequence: TGCAGCGTTGACGGCTTCCCGGGGGCCAAAAACATTCAGTACTTC. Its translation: CSVDGFPGAKNIQYF.

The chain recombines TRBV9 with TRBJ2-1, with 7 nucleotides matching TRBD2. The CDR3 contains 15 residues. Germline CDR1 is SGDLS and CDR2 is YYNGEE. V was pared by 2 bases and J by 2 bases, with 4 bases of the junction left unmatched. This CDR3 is CASSVLADAYNEQFF. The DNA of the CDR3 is TGTGCCAGCAGCGTTCTAGCGGACGCCTACAATGAGCAGTTCTTC.

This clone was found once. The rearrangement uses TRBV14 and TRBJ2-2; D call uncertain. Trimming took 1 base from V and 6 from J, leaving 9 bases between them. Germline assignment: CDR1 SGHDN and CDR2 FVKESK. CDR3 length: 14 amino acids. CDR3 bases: TGTGCCAGCAGCCAAGCGCTGGGCGCCGGGGAGCTGTTTTTT. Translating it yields CASSQALGAGELFF. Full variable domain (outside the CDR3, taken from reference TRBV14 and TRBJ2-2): EAGVTQFPSHSVIEKGQTVTLRCDPISGHDNLYWYRRVMGKEIKFLLHFVKESKQDESGMPNNRFLAERTGGTYSTLKVQPAELEDSGVYFCASSQALGAGELFFGEGSRLTVL.

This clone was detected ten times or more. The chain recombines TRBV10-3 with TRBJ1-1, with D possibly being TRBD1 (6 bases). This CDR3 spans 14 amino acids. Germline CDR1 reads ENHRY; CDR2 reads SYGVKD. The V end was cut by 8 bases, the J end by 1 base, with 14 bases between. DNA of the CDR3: TGTGCCATCTCGGGGGGGGCGGGGAACACTGAAGCTTTCTTT. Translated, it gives CAISGGAGNTEAFF.

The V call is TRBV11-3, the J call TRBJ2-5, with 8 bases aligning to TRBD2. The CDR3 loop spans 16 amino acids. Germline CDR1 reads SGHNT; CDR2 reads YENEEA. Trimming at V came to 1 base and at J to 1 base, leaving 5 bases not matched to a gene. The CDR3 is CASSLGSGVIQETQYF. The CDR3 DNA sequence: TGTGCCAGCAGCTTAGGTAGCGGGGTTATCCAAGAGACCCAGTACTTC. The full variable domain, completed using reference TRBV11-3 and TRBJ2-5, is EAGVVQSPRYKIIEKKQPVAFWCNPISGHNTLYWYLQNLGQGPELLIRYENEEAVDDSQLPKDRFSAERLKGVDSTLKIQPAELGDSAVYLCASSLGSGVIQETQYFGPGTRLLVL.

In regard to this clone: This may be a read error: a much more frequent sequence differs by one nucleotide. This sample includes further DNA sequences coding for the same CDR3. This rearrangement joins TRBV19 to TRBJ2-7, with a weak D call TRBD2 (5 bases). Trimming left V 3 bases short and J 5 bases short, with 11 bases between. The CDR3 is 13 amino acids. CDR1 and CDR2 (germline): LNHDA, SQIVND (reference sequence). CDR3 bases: TGTGCCAGTAGTATTGCCTCCGGGGACGAGCAGTACTTC. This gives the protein CASSIASGDEQYF.

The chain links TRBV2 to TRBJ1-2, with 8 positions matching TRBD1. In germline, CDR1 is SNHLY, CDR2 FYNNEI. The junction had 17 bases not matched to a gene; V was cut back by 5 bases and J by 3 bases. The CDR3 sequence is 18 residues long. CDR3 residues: CASSSRQGTGGIDYGYTF. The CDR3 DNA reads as TGTGCCAGCAGTTCTCGACAGGGGACAGGTGGAATCGACTATGGCTACACCTTC. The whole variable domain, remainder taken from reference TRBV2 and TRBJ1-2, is EPEVTQTPSHQVTQMGQEVILRCVPISNHLYFYWYRQILGQKVEFLVSFYNNEISEKSEIFDDQFSVERPDGSNFTLKIRSTKLEDSAMYFCASSSRQGTGGIDYGYTFGSGTRLTVV.

The CDR3 DNA is TGTGCCAGCAGGGAGGGACAGGGGGCTTTTTATGGCTACACCTTC. Protein: CASREGQGAFYGYTF. The rearrangement joins TRBV7-2 to TRBJ1-2; TRBD1 agrees at 12 bases. Germline values: CDR1 SGHTA, CDR2 FQGNSA. After removal of 6 bases from V and 5 bases from J, the junction contained 7 bases not matched to a gene. The length of the CDR3 is 15 residues.

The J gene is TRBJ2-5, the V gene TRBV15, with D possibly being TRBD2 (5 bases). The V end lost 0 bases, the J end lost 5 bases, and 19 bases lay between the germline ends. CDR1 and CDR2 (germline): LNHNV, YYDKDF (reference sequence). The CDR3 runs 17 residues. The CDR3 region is CATSRDLGGGSKETQYF. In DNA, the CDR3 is TGTGCCACCAGCAGAGATCTTGGAGGCGGCAGTAAGGAGACCCAGTACTTC.

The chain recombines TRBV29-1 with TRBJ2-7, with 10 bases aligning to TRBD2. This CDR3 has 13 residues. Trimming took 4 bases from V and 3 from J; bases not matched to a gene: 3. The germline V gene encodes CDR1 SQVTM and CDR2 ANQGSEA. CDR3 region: CSVARTSGYEQYF. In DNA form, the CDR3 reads TGCAGCGTTGCCCGGACTAGCGGCTACGAGCAGTACTTC.

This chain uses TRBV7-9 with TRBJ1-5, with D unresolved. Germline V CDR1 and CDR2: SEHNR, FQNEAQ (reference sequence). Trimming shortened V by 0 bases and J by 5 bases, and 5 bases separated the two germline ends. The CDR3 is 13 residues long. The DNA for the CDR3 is TGTGCCAGCAGCTTAGCCGGAGATCAGCCCCAGCATTTT. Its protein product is CASSLAGDQPQHF.

The CDR3: CASSPEPTGSGNTIYF. In DNA form, the CDR3 reads TGTGCCAGTAGTCCAGAGCCGACAGGGTCTGGAAACACCATATATTTT. The J gene is TRBJ1-3, the V gene TRBV19; 7 bases are shared with TRBD1. V was pared by 5 bases and J by 1 base, with 8 bases of the junction left unmatched. The CDR3 consists of 16 residues. Germline V CDR1 and CDR2: LNHDA, SQIVND (reference sequence).

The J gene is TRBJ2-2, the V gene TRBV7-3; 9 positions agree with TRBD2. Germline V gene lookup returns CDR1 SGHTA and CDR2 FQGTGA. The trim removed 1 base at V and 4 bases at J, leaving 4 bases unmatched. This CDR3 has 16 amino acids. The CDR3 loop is CASSLMPSGTTGELFF. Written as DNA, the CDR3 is TGTGCCAGCAGCTTAATGCCTAGCGGGACCACCGGGGAGCTGTTTTTT.

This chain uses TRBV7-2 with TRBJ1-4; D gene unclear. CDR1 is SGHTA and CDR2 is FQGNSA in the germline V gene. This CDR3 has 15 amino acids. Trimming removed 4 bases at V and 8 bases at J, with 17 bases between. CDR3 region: CASSSGGGVGEKLFF. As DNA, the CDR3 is TGTGCCAGCAGCTCAGGTGGCGGGGTAGGAGAAAAACTGTTTTTT.

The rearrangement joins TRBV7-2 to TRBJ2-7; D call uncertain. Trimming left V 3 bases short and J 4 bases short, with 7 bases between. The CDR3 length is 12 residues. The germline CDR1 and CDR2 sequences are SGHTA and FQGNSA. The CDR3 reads CASSFNFYEQYF. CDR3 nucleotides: TGTGCCAGCAGCTTTAACTTTTACGAGCAGTACTTC.

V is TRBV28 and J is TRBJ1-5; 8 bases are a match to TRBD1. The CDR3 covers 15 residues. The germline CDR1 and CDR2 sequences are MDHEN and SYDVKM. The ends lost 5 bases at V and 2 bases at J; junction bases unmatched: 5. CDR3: CASSARGLGNQPQHF. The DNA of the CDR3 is TGTGCCAGCAGTGCCAGGGGGCTGGGCAATCAGCCCCAGCATTTT.

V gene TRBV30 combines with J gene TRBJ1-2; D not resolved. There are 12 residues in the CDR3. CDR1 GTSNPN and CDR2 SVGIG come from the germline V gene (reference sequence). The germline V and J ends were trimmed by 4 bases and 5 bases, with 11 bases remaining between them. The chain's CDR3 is CAWMELGYGYTF. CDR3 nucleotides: TGTGCCTGGATGGAGCTTGGGTATGGCTACACCTTC.